This T cell receptor (beta chain) was recorded in a study of blood T cell repertoires in COVID-19. Turning to the study itself: Material from acute and convalescent COVID-19 was sourced from the United States, Italy and Spain.

In the original processing: Nucleated cell counts were estimated from reference gene primer amplification. Produced via immunoSEQ multiplex PCR; TCRdb's table is partial and in-frame only. That table is the source of V, J and clone size, and D and trimming were worked out from the DNA. The sample lists hundreds of thousands of clones; over 65% were seen once. CDR3 length: 20 amino acids. V was trimmed by 6 bases and J by 0 bases, leaving 27 bases between them. Residents of 24 US areas, aged about 18 to 89 years, made up the participants. Cohort assignment relied on participant-reported clinical history.

The chain is built from TRBV23-1 and TRBJ1-5; D perhaps matches TRBD1 (6 bases). TRBV23-1 is placed among ORFs of uncertain function. This TCR was sampled from a woman aged 55-69 years who had recovered from COVID-19. The sample comprised PBMCs or T cells enriched from blood (not recorded which). The CDR3 spells CASSPIEGGDGGNSNQPQHF. DNA for the CDR3: TGCGCCAGCAGCCCCATCGAGGGGGGGGACGGAGGCAATAGCAATCAGCCCCAGCATTTT.